Here is one T cell receptor beta chain with its context. The antigen is undetermined. The germline CDR1 and CDR2 sequences are MGHDK and SYGVNS. Germline trimming cut 7 bases from V and 7 bases from J; bases unmatched to any gene: 6. CDR3 length: 13 residues. The data originate from a study of shared clonotypes between healthy human individuals. Study-level information: The study enrolled a couple of women and three men aged 18 to 49. Study results and limitations: When compared with the clonotypes that were shared by all four sorted-subset donors, the non-shared clonotypes turned out to have lower generation probabilities.

The split of CD4+ cells yielded CD45RA+ naive and CD45RA-negative memory subsets. Using around 200 ng DNA, some 30,000 T cell genomes, the sorted-subset replicate PCRs were run. Libraries were prepared by immunoSEQ multiplex PCR; TCRdb keeps only in-frame clonotypes and omits some of them. This repertoire shows about 2.4 million clones, 85% to 95% found once; its top ten account for roughly 0.15%. Material: naive CD4+ T cells sorted from blood. Subset: CD45RA+ positively selected. The rearrangement joins TRBV25-1 to TRBJ2-1, with 8 nucleotides matching TRBD2. The source of this sequence is a man aged 18-30 years in good health. The chain's CDR3 is CASTRGGINEQFF. In DNA form, the CDR3 reads TGTGCCAGCACCCGCGGGGGGATAAATGAGCAGTTCTTC.